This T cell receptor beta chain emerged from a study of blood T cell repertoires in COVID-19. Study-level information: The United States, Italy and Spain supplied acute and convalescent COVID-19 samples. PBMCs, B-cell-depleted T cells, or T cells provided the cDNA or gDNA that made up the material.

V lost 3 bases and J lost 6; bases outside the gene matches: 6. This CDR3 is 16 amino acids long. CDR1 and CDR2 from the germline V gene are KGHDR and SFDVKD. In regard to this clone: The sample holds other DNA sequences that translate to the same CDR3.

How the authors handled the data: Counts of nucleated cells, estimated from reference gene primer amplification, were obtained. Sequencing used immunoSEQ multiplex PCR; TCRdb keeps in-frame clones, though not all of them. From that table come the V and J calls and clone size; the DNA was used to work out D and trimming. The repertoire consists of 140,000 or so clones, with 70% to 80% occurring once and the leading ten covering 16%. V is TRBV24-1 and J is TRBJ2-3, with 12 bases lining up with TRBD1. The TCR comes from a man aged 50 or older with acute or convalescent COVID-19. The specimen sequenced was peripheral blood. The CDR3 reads CATSDPGTGGADTQYF. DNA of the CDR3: TGTGCCACCAGTGATCCCGGGACAGGGGGCGCGGATACGCAGTATTTT.